The 14 T cell receptor beta chains presented below share a single source sample, sequenced in a study of shared clonotypes between healthy human individuals. Repertoires were generated with immunoSEQ multiplex PCR, while TCRdb's copy carries only in-frame clones and drops some. The table shows about 120,000 clones, with about 70% occurring only once. The sequenced material came from memory CD8+ T cells sorted from blood. Subset described: CD45RO+ cells pooled with CCR7-negative TemRA cells. The receptors come from a woman in her twenties or thirties in good health.

This clone showed up just once. V is TRBV6-5 and J is TRBJ1-2; D is uncertain. The CDR3 covers 14 residues. V was shortened by 5 bases and J by 0 bases, with 10 bases between the two germline ends. Germline CDR1 and CDR2: MNHEY and SVGAGI. The CDR3 region is CASSHPTANYGYTF. In DNA, the CDR3 is TGTGCCAGCAGTCATCCCACCGCTAACTATGGCTACACCTTC.

This rearrangement joins TRBV10-3 to TRBJ1-1; D uncertain. The V gene lost 10 bases and the J gene lost 3 bases, with 6 bases spanning the gap. Germline assignment: CDR1 ENHRY and CDR2 SYGVKD. The CDR3 length is 10 residues. The DNA of the CDR3 is TGTGCCACCCGAGACACTGAAGCTTTCTTT. Its translation: CATRDTEAFF.

The DNA for the CDR3 is TGTGCCAGCAGCTACCGGGACTATACCTACGAGCAGTACTTC. Its protein is CASSYRDYTYEQYF. This chain links TRBV7-9 with TRBJ2-7; 7 bases fit TRBD2. Unmatched junction bases numbered 5, after V lost 4 bases and J lost 2 bases. CDR3 length equals 14 residues. Germline CDR1 reads SEHNR; CDR2 reads FQNEAQ (reference sequence).

The chain combines TRBV28 with TRBJ1-1; D ambiguous. Trimming pared 4 bases from V and 0 bases from J, leaving 9 bases between. The CDR3 runs to 14 residues. Germline CDR1 is MDHEN and CDR2 is SYDVKM. This CDR3 reads CASSSNSMNTEAFF. The CDR3 coding sequence is TGTGCCAGCAGTTCAAACAGCATGAACACTGAAGCTTTCTTT.

V and J are TRBV2 and TRBJ2-7, with 13 nucleotides matching TRBD2. Per germline, CDR1 SNHLY and CDR2 FYNNEI. The junction had 3 bases not matched to a gene; V was cut back by 8 bases and J by 2 bases. The CDR3 runs 14 residues. The CDR3 is CASEGLAGAYEQYF. In DNA, the CDR3 is TGTGCCAGCGAAGGACTAGCGGGAGCCTACGAGCAGTACTTC. Drawing the rest from reference TRBV2 and TRBJ2-7, the complete variable domain is EPEVTQTPSHQVTQMGQEVILRCVPISNHLYFYWYRQILGQKVEFLVSFYNNEISEKSEIFDDQFSVERPDGSNFTLKIRSTKLEDSAMYFCASEGLAGAYEQYFGPGTRLTVT.

The gene calls are TRBV20-1 and TRBJ2-7; D unresolved. There are 11 residues in the CDR3. Germline-derived CDR1 and CDR2 are DFQATT and SNEGSKA (reference sequence). V was shortened by 2 bases and J by 3 bases, with 5 bases between the two germline ends. Written as DNA, the CDR3 is TGCAGTGCTAGACAAGACTACGAGCAGTACTTC. Amino acid sequence: CSARQDYEQYF.

This clone was detected ten times or more. V gene TRBV28 combines with J gene TRBJ1-1; maybe TRBD1 (6 bases). V was pared by 5 bases and J by 4 bases, with 20 bases between. This CDR3 has 16 amino acids. The germline V gene has CDR1 MDHEN and CDR2 SYDVKM. This chain's CDR3 is CASSPLGGLDITEAFF. CDR3 sequence (DNA): TGTGCCAGCAGTCCTCTTGGGGGGCTGGATATCACTGAAGCTTTCTTT.

The gene calls are TRBV4-2 and TRBJ2-7; tentatively, D is TRBD2 (5 bases). The CDR3 runs to 15 residues. Germline CDR1 reads LGHNA; CDR2 reads YNFKEQ. Between the trimmed V and J ends, which lost 1 base and 6 bases, there was a span of 16 bases. The CDR3 DNA reads TGTGCCAGCAGCCAAGGGGGTCCGATTCGGGGCGAGCAGTACTTC. It specifies CASSQGGPIRGEQYF.

This clone has only one observation. This chain joins TRBV7-4 and TRBJ1-5; 7 nucleotides match TRBD1. V gave up 5 bases and J gave up 9 bases; unmatched junction bases: 10. This CDR3 has 14 residues. Germline CDR1 is SGHVT and CDR2 is SQSDAQ. The CDR3, as DNA: TGTGCCAGCAGCCCTGACAGGGAATCGCGGCCCCAGCATTTT. Amino acid sequence: CASSPDRESRPQHF.

The chain has TRBV6-8 and TRBJ1-1; 8 bases agree with TRBD1. Germline V gives CDR1 MNHGY, CDR2 SAAAGT. Trimming cost V 6 bases and J 1 base; bases outside gene matches: 4. The CDR3 has 14 amino acids. The CDR3 DNA sequence: TGTGCCAGCAGCTCGACAGGGGAGAACACTGAAGCTTTCTTT. The encoded protein is CASSSTGENTEAFF.

The V call is TRBV5-4, the J call TRBJ2-1, with D possibly matching TRBD2 (5 bases). Deletions cut 1 base from V and 3 bases from J, with 14 bases between. The germline V gene has CDR1 SGHNT and CDR2 YYREEE (reference sequence). The CDR3 loop spans 16 amino acids. CDR3 sequence (DNA): TGTGCCAGCAGCTTGAGGTTCAGCGGAAACTACAATGAGCAGTTCTTC. Residues: CASSLRFSGNYNEQFF. The complete variable domain, with remaining parts taken from reference TRBV5-4 and TRBJ2-1, reads ETGVTQSPTHLIKTRGQQVTLRCSSQSGHNTVSWYQQALGQGPQFIFQYYREEENGRGNFPPRFSGLQFPNYSSELNVNALELDDSALYLCASSLRFSGNYNEQFFGPGTRLTVL.

This chain connects TRBV16 to TRBJ2-6; D not certain. Germline CDR1 KGHSY, CDR2 FQNENV. The CDR3 has 15 amino acids. Trimming took 7 bases from V and 3 from J, leaving 13 bases between them. The CDR3 region is CASILLGSGANVLTF. The CDR3, as DNA: TGTGCCAGCATACTATTGGGAAGTGGGGCCAACGTCCTGACTTTC.

The rearrangement links TRBV9 to TRBJ2-7; 8 bases map to TRBD1. The CDR3 length is 14 residues. Germline CDR1 is SGDLS and CDR2 is YYNGEE. The trim removed 3 bases at V and 5 bases at J, leaving 7 bases unmatched. The CDR3 loop is CASSARDRLHEQYF. The CDR3 nucleotides are TGTGCCAGCAGCGCCAGGGACAGGCTCCACGAGCAGTACTTC. Full variable domain (remainder filled in from reference TRBV9 and TRBJ2-7): DSGVTQTPKHLITATGQRVTLRCSPRSGDLSVYWYQQSLDQGLQFLIQYYNGEERAKGNILERFSAQQFPDLHSELNLSSLELGDSALYFCASSARDRLHEQYFGPGTRLTVT.

The rearrangement joins TRBV6-1 to TRBJ2-2; D is possibly TRBD1 (7 bases). This CDR3 is built from 13 residues. Trimming took off 7 bases at V and 5 bases at J, with 11 bases between the two ends. The germline V gene encodes CDR1 MNHNS and CDR2 SASEGT. Here the CDR3 reads CASNRGGTGELFF. CDR3 sequence (DNA): TGTGCCAGCAACAGGGGAGGTACCGGGGAGCTGTTTTTT.